A selection of T cell receptor beta chains follows, all from one sample in a study of T cell repertoires in cytomegalovirus infection. From the reads, TCRdb called clonotypes with MiXCR, one entry per CDR3 protein. This sample has approximately 240,000 distinct CDR3 sequences, with about 12% found just once. Sequencing was performed on PBMCs. Receptors were obtained from a human donor in good health (CMV status not recorded). Some clones in this sample may be carry-over from other donors' samples. The CDR3 runs from the conserved cysteine through the conserved F or W. Each record gives: clone size, V gene, D gene, J gene, CDR3 DNA, CDR3 protein. A D gene is named only where the DNA matches it firmly. Size values are once, few and many counts, or a class for expanded clones, and some rows have none.

abundance: many
v_gene: TRBV5-1
d_gene: NA
j_gene: TRBJ2-1
CDR3nt: TGCGCCAGCAGGACAGGTGGGAACTACAATGAGCAGTTCTTC
CDR3aa: CASRTGGNYNEQFF

abundance: many
v_gene: TRBV7-2
d_gene: NA
j_gene: TRBJ2-3
CDR3nt: TGTGCCAGCAGCTTTGGCGGGGTGTTTCCGGGGACGCAGTATTTT
CDR3aa: CASSFGGVFPGTQYF

abundance: many
v_gene: TRBV7-2
d_gene: NA
j_gene: TRBJ2-7
CDR3nt: TGTGCCAGCAGCTCCCGGGACGAGCAGTACTTC
CDR3aa: CASSSRDEQYF

abundance: few
v_gene: TRBV7-9
d_gene: NA
j_gene: TRBJ1-3
CDR3nt: TGTGCCAGCAGCTTAGAGGGCGGAGGAAACACCATATATTTT
CDR3aa: CASSLEGGGNTIYF

abundance: NA
v_gene: TRBV19
d_gene: NA
j_gene: TRBJ1-1
CDR3nt: TGTGCCAGTAGGACTACAGCGGACACTGAAGCTTTCTTT
CDR3aa: CASRTTADTEAFF

abundance: many
v_gene: TRBV7-2
d_gene: TRBD1
j_gene: TRBJ1-1
CDR3nt: TGTGCCAGCAGTCCTTCCTCAGGGGGGGCTGAAGCTTTCTTT
CDR3aa: CASSPSSGGAEAFF

abundance: once
v_gene: TRBV18
d_gene: NA
j_gene: TRBJ2-3
CDR3nt: TGTGCCAGCTCACCTGACACACGCACAGATACGCAGTATTTT
CDR3aa: CASSPDTRTDTQYF

abundance: once
v_gene: TRBV28
d_gene: NA
j_gene: TRBJ1-2
CDR3nt: TGTGCCAGCGGAGCCCCTGGACAGATCTATGGCTACACCTTC
CDR3aa: CASGAPGQIYGYTF

abundance: many
v_gene: TRBV7-2
d_gene: NA
j_gene: TRBJ2-3
CDR3nt: TGTGCCAGCAGCTTAGTGGCGGGCCCAGATACGCAGTATTTT
CDR3aa: CASSLVAGPDTQYF

abundance: many
v_gene: TRBV10-3
d_gene: NA
j_gene: TRBJ1-6
CDR3nt: TGTGCCATCAGAGGGGACGGAGAAAATTCACCCCTCCACTTT
CDR3aa: CAIRGDGENSPLHF

abundance: few
v_gene: TRBV6-2/TRBV6-3
d_gene: TRBD2
j_gene: TRBJ2-2
CDR3nt: TGTGCCAGCAGTTACCCCGGACTAGCGGGACGGAACACCGGGGAGCTGTTTTTT
CDR3aa: CASSYPGLAGRNTGELFF

abundance: NA
v_gene: TRBV19
d_gene: TRBD1
j_gene: TRBJ1-1
CDR3nt: TGTGCCAGTAGTCGGACAGGGGGGATCACTGAAGCTTTCTTT
CDR3aa: CASSRTGGITEAFF

abundance: few
v_gene: TRBV5-4
d_gene: NA
j_gene: TRBJ2-3
CDR3nt: TGTGCCAGCAGCTTGGGCAGGGGGGTAGGTACGCAGTATTTT
CDR3aa: CASSLGRGVGTQYF

abundance: NA
v_gene: TRBV9
d_gene: NA
j_gene: TRBJ2-1
CDR3nt: TGTGCCAGCAGCTCTCAGGGGGGGGGCCCCTACAATGAGCAGTTCTTC
CDR3aa: CASSSQGGGPYNEQFF

abundance: few
v_gene: TRBV24-1
d_gene: NA
j_gene: TRBJ1-2
CDR3nt: TGTGCCACCAGTGATTCCCGTGGGGGGGATAACTATGGCTACACCTTC
CDR3aa: CATSDSRGGDNYGYTF

abundance: few
v_gene: TRBV7-9
d_gene: NA
j_gene: TRBJ2-2
CDR3nt: TGTGCCAGCAGCAAAGCACTGGGGACGAACACCGGGGAGCTGTTTTTT
CDR3aa: CASSKALGTNTGELFF

abundance: many
v_gene: TRBV7-2
d_gene: NA
j_gene: TRBJ2-5
CDR3nt: TGTGCCAGCAGCTTAGGAGGCGGGGTTCAAGAGACCCAGTACTTC
CDR3aa: CASSLGGGVQETQYF

abundance: NA
v_gene: TRBV2
d_gene: NA
j_gene: TRBJ2-5
CDR3nt: TGTGCCAGCAGTGTGATCAGCAGCGCCCAAGAGACCCAGTACTTC
CDR3aa: CASSVISSAQETQYF

abundance: many
v_gene: TRBV7-2
d_gene: NA
j_gene: TRBJ1-3
CDR3nt: TGTGCCAGCAGCTTGGGAAACACCATATATTTT
CDR3aa: CASSLGNTIYF

abundance: few
v_gene: TRBV18
d_gene: TRBD1
j_gene: TRBJ1-5
CDR3nt: TGTGCCAGCTCACGCGGACAGGAGGATCAGCCCCAGCATTTT
CDR3aa: CASSRGQEDQPQHF

abundance: few
v_gene: TRBV20-1
d_gene: NA
j_gene: TRBJ1-2
CDR3nt: TGCAGTGCTAGATCACCCCCAGGGAATTCAGGGTACTCCCGGGGGGGCTACACCTTC
CDR3aa: CSARSPPGNSGYSRGGYTF

abundance: many
v_gene: TRBV11-2
d_gene: NA
j_gene: TRBJ2-5
CDR3nt: TGTGCCAGCAGCTTAGAGCAAAAATCGGAGACCCAGTACTTC
CDR3aa: CASSLEQKSETQYF

abundance: many
v_gene: TRBV5-1
d_gene: TRBD1
j_gene: TRBJ2-5
CDR3nt: TGCGCCAGCAGCTTGTCCAGGGGGCTTGAGACCCAGTACTTC
CDR3aa: CASSLSRGLETQYF

abundance: few
v_gene: TRBV29-1
d_gene: TRBD2
j_gene: TRBJ2-7
CDR3nt: TGCAGCGTCCTATCCGGGAGGGAGAGTAGCTTC
CDR3aa: CSVLSGRESSF

abundance: few
v_gene: TRBV30
d_gene: NA
j_gene: TRBJ1-1
CDR3nt: TGTGCCTGGAGTGTAGGCCACCATCCGGGCACTGAAGCTTTCTTT
CDR3aa: CAWSVGHHPGTEAFF

abundance: few
v_gene: TRBV7-2
d_gene: TRBD2
j_gene: TRBJ2-3
CDR3nt: TGTGCCAGCAGCCAGGGACTAGCTGGCACAGATACGCAGTATTTT
CDR3aa: CASSQGLAGTDTQYF

abundance: many
v_gene: TRBV12-3/TRBV12-4
d_gene: NA
j_gene: TRBJ2-3
CDR3nt: TGTGCCAGCAGTCTGGACGCGGGCCCAGATACGCAGTATTTT
CDR3aa: CASSLDAGPDTQYF

abundance: many
v_gene: TRBV28
d_gene: TRBD1
j_gene: TRBJ1-3
CDR3nt: TGTGCCAGCACCAGGGACAGGGGATACTCTGGAAACACCATATATTTT
CDR3aa: CASTRDRGYSGNTIYF

abundance: many
v_gene: TRBV19
d_gene: NA
j_gene: TRBJ2-3
CDR3nt: TGTGCCAGTAGTAAGGGGGGGATCATGGATACGCAGTATTTT
CDR3aa: CASSKGGIMDTQYF

abundance: few
v_gene: TRBV25-1
d_gene: NA
j_gene: TRBJ2-4
CDR3nt: TGTGCCAGCAGTGTTGACGAAGCCAAAAACATTCAGTACTTC
CDR3aa: CASSVDEAKNIQYF

abundance: few
v_gene: TRBV6-2/TRBV6-3
d_gene: NA
j_gene: TRBJ2-3
CDR3nt: TGTGCCAGCAGTTATCCCCCCGCTCCGGGAGCTGGCACAGATACGCAGTATTTT
CDR3aa: CASSYPPAPGAGTDTQYF

abundance: few
v_gene: TRBV7-9
d_gene: TRBD2
j_gene: TRBJ2-5
CDR3nt: TGTGCCAGCAGCTCCCTGGCCAGCGGGAGGTTAAGAGAGACCCAGTACTTC
CDR3aa: CASSSLASGRLRETQYF

abundance: many
v_gene: TRBV12-3/TRBV12-4
d_gene: NA
j_gene: TRBJ1-1
CDR3nt: TGTGCCAGCAGTTTAGCGCAGGGACCTAACACTGAAGCTTTCTTT
CDR3aa: CASSLAQGPNTEAFF

abundance: NA
v_gene: TRBV29-1
d_gene: NA
j_gene: TRBJ1-1
CDR3nt: TGCAGCGTTGCGAACGAGGAGAACACTGAAGCTTTCTTT
CDR3aa: CSVANEENTEAFF

abundance: few
v_gene: TRBV6-2/TRBV6-3
d_gene: TRBD2
j_gene: TRBJ2-1
CDR3nt: TGTGCCAGCAGTTACCTTCCGCTAGCGGGAAACTCCAGGCAGTTCTTC
CDR3aa: CASSYLPLAGNSRQFF

abundance: NA
v_gene: TRBV29-1
d_gene: NA
j_gene: TRBJ1-6
CDR3nt: TGCATCCCGGATCAGGATTCACCCCTCCACTTT
CDR3aa: CIPDQDSPLHF

abundance: many
v_gene: TRBV7-9
d_gene: TRBD1
j_gene: TRBJ1-2
CDR3nt: TGTGCCAGCAGCCTCGGGGGACAGGGGAACTATGGCTACACCTTC
CDR3aa: CASSLGGQGNYGYTF

abundance: NA
v_gene: TRBV20-1
d_gene: NA
j_gene: TRBJ2-1
CDR3nt: TGCAGTGCTAGAGGGGGTCCGCAGGGAGTGGGGGCGTCCTACAATGAGCAGTTCTTC
CDR3aa: CSARGGPQGVGASYNEQFF

abundance: few
v_gene: TRBV14
d_gene: NA
j_gene: TRBJ2-6
CDR3nt: TGTGCCAGCAGCCAAGGTCCCTCCCGCTCCACTGGGGCCAACGTCCTGACTTTC
CDR3aa: CASSQGPSRSTGANVLTF

abundance: many
v_gene: TRBV7-2
d_gene: NA
j_gene: TRBJ2-1
CDR3nt: TGTGCCAGCAGCTTAACCCGGCTCAACGATGAGCAGTTCTTC
CDR3aa: CASSLTRLNDEQFF

abundance: many
v_gene: TRBV7-2
d_gene: NA
j_gene: TRBJ2-3
CDR3nt: TGTGCCAGCAGCTATGCCGGGGGGCTTAGCACAGATACGCAGTATTTT
CDR3aa: CASSYAGGLSTDTQYF

abundance: few
v_gene: TRBV12-3/TRBV12-4
d_gene: TRBD2
j_gene: TRBJ2-1
CDR3nt: TGTGCCAGCAGTAGCGGGGGCTCCTACAATGAGCAGTTCTTC
CDR3aa: CASSSGGSYNEQFF

abundance: NA
v_gene: TRBV4-1
d_gene: NA
j_gene: TRBJ2-3
CDR3nt: TGCGCCAGCAGGGAGACGGGCACAGATACGCAGTATTTT
CDR3aa: CASRETGTDTQYF

abundance: many
v_gene: TRBV7-2
d_gene: TRBD2
j_gene: TRBJ2-3
CDR3nt: TGTGCCAGCAGCTCCAGACTAGCGGGAGTATTTACGGATACGCAGTATTTT
CDR3aa: CASSSRLAGVFTDTQYF

abundance: NA
v_gene: TRBV4-3
d_gene: TRBD1
j_gene: TRBJ2-7
CDR3nt: TGCGCCAGCAGCCGCGACGGGACAGGTCACTACGAGCAGTACTTC
CDR3aa: CASSRDGTGHYEQYF

abundance: NA
v_gene: TRBV29-1
d_gene: NA
j_gene: TRBJ2-1
CDR3nt: TGCAGCGTTCTCGCGCAGGTCTCCTACAATGAGCAGTTCTTC
CDR3aa: CSVLAQVSYNEQFF

abundance: few
v_gene: TRBV19
d_gene: NA
j_gene: TRBJ1-1
CDR3nt: TGTGCCATCAGGGAGGGAACTGAAGCTTTCTTT
CDR3aa: CAIREGTEAFF

abundance: many
v_gene: TRBV5-4
d_gene: TRBD2
j_gene: TRBJ2-1
CDR3nt: TGTGCCAGCAGCGTGACTAGCGGACACAATGAGCAGTTCTTC
CDR3aa: CASSVTSGHNEQFF

abundance: many
v_gene: TRBV7-2
d_gene: TRBD2
j_gene: TRBJ2-7
CDR3nt: TGTGCCAGCAGCTCGGCTAGCGGGAGGGCCGACGAGCAGTACTTC
CDR3aa: CASSSASGRADEQYF

abundance: NA
v_gene: TRBV6-2/TRBV6-3
d_gene: TRBD2
j_gene: TRBJ2-3
CDR3nt: TGTGCCAGCAGTTACCCACTAGCGGGAGACGGGCTTGGCACAGATACGCAGTATTTT
CDR3aa: CASSYPLAGDGLGTDTQYF

abundance: NA
v_gene: TRBV20-1
d_gene: NA
j_gene: TRBJ2-5
CDR3nt: TGCAGTGCTAGTCCCCTTGGGGCAGTACAAGAGACCCAGTACTTC
CDR3aa: CSASPLGAVQETQYF

abundance: many
v_gene: TRBV7-2
d_gene: NA
j_gene: TRBJ1-2
CDR3nt: TGTGCCAGCAGCCCCCTAGTCACGGGGGGGTATGGCTACACCTTC
CDR3aa: CASSPLVTGGYGYTF

abundance: many
v_gene: TRBV7-3
d_gene: TRBD2
j_gene: TRBJ2-1
CDR3nt: TGTGCCAGCAGCTCAGGACTAGCGGGGGTAAATGAGCAGTTCTTC
CDR3aa: CASSSGLAGVNEQFF

abundance: NA
v_gene: TRBV29-1
d_gene: NA
j_gene: TRBJ2-3
CDR3nt: TGCAGCGTTGAAGTGGTCGAAGCGCAGTATTTT
CDR3aa: CSVEVVEAQYF